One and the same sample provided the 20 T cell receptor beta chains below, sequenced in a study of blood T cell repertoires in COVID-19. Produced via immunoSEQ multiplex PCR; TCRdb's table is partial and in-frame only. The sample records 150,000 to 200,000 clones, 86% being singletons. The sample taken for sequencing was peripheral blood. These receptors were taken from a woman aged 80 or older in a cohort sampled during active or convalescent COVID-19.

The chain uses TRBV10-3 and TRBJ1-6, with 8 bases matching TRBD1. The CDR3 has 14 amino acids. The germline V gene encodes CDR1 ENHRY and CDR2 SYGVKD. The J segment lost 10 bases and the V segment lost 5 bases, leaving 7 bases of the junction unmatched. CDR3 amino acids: CAISKTGEESPLHF. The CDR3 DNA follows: TGTGCCATCAGTAAGACAGGGGAGGAATCACCCCTCCACTTT.

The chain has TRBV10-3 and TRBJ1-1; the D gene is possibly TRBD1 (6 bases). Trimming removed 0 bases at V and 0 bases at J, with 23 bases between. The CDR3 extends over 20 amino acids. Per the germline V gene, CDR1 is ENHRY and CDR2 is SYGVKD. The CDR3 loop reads CAISESDRQVRPTMNTEAFF. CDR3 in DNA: TGTGCCATCAGTGAGTCTGATAGACAGGTGCGGCCGACTATGAACACTGAAGCTTTCTTT.

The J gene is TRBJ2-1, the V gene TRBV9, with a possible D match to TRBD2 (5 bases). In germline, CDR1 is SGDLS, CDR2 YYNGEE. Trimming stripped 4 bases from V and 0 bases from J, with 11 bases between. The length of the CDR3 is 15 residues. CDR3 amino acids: CASSIAYSSYNEQFF. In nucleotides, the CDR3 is TGTGCCAGCAGCATAGCGTACAGCTCCTACAATGAGCAGTTCTTC.

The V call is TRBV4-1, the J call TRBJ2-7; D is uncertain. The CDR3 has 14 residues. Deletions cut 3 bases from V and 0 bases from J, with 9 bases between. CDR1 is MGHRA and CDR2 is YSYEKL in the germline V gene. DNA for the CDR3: TGCGCCAGCAGCCAGGGCGCCTACTCCTACGAGCAGTACGTC. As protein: CASSQGAYSYEQYV.

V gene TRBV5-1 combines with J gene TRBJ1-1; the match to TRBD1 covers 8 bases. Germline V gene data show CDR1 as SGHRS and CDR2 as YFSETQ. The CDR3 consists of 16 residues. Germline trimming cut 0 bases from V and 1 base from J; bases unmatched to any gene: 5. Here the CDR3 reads CASSLAYRGSNTEAFF. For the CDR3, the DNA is TGCGCCAGCAGCTTGGCCTACAGGGGGTCGAACACTGAAGCTTTCTTT.

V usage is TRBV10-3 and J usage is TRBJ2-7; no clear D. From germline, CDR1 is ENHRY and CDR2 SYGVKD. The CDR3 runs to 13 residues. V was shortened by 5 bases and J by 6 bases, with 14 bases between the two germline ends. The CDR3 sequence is CAISSGASLEQYF. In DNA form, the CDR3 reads TGTGCCATCAGTTCCGGTGCCTCTCTCGAGCAGTACTTC.

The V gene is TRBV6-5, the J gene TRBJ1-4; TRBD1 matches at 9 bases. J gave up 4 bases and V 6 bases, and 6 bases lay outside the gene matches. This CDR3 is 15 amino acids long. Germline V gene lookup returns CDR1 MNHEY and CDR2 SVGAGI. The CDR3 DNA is TGTGCCAGCAGGAAACAGGGGGCGGGTAATGAAAAACTGTTTTTT. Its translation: CASRKQGAGNEKLFF.

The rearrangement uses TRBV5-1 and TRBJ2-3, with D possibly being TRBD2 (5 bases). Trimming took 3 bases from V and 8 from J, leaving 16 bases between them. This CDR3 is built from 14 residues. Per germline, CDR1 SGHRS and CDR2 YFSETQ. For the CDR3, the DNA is TGCGCCAGCAGCTCCCTACTAGATTCGGGTACGCAGTATTTT. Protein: CASSSLLDSGTQYF. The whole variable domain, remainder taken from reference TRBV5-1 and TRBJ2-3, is KAGVTQTPRYLIKTRGQQVTLSCSPISGHRSVSWYQQTPGQGLQFLFEYFSETQRNKGNFPGRFSGRQFSNSRSEMNVSTLELGDSALYLCASSSLLDSGTQYFGPGTRLTVL.

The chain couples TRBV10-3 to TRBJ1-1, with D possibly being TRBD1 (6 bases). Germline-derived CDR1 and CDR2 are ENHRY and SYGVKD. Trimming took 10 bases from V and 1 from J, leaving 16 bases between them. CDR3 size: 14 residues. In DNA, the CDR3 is TGTGCCACCCTACAGGGACCTGAGAACACTGAAGCTTTCTTT. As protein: CATLQGPENTEAFF.

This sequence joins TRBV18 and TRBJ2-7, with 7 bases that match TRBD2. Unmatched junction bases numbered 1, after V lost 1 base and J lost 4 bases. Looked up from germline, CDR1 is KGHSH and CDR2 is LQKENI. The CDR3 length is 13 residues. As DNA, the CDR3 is TGTGCCAGCTCACCACGGGGGGGGTACGAGCAGTACTTC. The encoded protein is CASSPRGGYEQYF.

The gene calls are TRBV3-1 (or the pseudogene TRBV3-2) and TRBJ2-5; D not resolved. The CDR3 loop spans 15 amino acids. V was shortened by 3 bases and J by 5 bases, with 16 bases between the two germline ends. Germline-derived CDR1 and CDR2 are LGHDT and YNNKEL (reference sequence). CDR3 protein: CASSHQTVDLETQYF. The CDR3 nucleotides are TGTGCCAGCAGCCACCAAACTGTAGATCTTGAGACCCAGTACTTC.

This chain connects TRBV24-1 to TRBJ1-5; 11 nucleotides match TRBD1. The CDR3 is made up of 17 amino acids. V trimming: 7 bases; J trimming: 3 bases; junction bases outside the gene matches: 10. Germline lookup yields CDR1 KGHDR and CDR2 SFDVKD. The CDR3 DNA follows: TGTGCCACCAGCGAGGACAGGGGGCGAAATCCCAATCAGCCCCAGCATTTT. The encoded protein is CATSEDRGRNPNQPQHF.

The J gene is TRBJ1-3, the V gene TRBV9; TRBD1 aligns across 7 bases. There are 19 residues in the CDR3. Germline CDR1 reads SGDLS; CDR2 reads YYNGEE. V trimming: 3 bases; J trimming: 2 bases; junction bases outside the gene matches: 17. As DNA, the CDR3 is TGTGCCAGCAGCGCAACGGGACAGTCCCCCGGGCATCCTGGAAACACCATATATTTT. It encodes CASSATGQSPGHPGNTIYF.

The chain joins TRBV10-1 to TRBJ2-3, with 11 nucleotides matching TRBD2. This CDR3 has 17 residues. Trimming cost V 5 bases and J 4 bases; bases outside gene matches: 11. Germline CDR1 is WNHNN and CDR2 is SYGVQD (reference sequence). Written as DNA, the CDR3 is TGCGCCAGCAGTTTCACCGCTACTAGCGGGGGAGCAGATACGCAGTATTTT. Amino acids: CASSFTATSGGADTQYF.

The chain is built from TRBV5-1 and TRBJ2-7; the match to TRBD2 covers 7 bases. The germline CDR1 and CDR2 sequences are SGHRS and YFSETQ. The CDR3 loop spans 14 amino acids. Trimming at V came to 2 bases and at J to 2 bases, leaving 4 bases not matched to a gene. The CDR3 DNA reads TGCGCCAGCAGCTTTTCGGGGGGAACCTACGAGCAGTACGTC. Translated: CASSFSGGTYEQYV.

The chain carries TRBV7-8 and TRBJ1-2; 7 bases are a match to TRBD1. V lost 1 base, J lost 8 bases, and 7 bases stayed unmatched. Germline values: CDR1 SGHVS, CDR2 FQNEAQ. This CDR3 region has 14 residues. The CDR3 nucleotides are TGTGCCAGCAGCTTAGGACAGGGATCGGGGGGCTACACCTTC. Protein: CASSLGQGSGGYTF.

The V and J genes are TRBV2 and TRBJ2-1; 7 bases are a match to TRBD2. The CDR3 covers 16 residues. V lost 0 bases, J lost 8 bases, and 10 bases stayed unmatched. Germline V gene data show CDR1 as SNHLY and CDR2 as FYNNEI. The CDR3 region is CASSEAREVGRDEQFF. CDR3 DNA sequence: TGTGCCAGCAGTGAAGCACGGGAGGTGGGGCGCGATGAGCAGTTCTTC.

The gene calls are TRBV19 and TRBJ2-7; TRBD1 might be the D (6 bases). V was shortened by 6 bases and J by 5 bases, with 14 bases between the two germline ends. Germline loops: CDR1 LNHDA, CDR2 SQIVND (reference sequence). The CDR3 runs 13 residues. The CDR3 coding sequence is TGTGCCAGTAGCCAGGGGAAATTGGACGAGCAGTACGTC. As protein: CASSQGKLDEQYV.

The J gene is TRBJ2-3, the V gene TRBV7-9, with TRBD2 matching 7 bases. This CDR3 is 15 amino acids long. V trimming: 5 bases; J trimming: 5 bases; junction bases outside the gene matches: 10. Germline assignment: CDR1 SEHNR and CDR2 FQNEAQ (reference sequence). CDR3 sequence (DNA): TGTGCCAGCAGCAACTACGCGGGAGAAGGAGATACGCAGTATTTT. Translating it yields CASSNYAGEGDTQYF. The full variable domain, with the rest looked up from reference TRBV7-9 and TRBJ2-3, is DTGVSQNPRHKITKRGQNVTFRCDPISEHNRLYWYRQTLGQGPEFLTYFQNEAQLEKSRLLSDRFSAERPKGSFSTLEIQRTEQGDSAMYLCASSNYAGEGDTQYFGPGTRLTVL.

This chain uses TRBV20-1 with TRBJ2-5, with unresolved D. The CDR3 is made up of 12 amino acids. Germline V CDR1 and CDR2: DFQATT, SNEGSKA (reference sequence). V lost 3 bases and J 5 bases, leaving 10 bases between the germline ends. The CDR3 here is CSASPVAETQYF. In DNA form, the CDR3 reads TGCAGTGCTAGTCCCGTTGCGGAGACCCAGTACTTC.